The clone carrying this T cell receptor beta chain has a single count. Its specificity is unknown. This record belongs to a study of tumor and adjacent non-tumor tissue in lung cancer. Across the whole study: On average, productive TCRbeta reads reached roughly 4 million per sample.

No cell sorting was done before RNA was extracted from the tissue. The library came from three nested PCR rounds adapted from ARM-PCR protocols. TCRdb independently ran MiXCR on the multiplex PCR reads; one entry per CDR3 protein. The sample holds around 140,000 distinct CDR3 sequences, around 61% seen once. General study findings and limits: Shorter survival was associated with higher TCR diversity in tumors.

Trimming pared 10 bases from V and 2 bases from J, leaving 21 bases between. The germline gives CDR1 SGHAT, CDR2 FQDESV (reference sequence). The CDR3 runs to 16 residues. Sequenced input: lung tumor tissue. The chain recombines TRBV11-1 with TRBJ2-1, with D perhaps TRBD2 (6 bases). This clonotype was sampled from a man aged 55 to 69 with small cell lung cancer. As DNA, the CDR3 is TGTGCCAATAGCTTAGTTATTAGCGGAGCCTACAATGAGCAGTTCTTC. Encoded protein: CANSLVISGAYNEQFF.